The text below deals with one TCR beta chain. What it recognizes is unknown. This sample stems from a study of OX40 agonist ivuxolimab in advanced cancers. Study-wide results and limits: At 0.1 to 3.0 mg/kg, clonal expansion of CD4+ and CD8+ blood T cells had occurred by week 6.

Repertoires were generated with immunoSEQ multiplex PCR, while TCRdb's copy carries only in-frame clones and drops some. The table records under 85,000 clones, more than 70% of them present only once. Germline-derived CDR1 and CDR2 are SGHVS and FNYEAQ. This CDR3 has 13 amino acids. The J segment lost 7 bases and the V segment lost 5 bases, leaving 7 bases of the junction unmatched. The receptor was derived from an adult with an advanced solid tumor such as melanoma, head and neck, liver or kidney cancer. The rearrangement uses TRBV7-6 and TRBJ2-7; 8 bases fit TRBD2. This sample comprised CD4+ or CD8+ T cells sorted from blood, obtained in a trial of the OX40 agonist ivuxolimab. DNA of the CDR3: TGTGCCAGCAGCCCGCGGGGGGCGGGAGAGCAGTACTTC. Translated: CASSPRGAGEQYF. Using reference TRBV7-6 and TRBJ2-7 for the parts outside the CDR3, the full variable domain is GAGVSQSPRYKVTKRGQDVALRCDPISGHVSLYWYRQALGQGPEFLTYFNYEAQQDKSGLPNDRFSAERPEGSISTLTIQRTEQRDSAMYRCASSPRGAGEQYFGPGTRLTVT.